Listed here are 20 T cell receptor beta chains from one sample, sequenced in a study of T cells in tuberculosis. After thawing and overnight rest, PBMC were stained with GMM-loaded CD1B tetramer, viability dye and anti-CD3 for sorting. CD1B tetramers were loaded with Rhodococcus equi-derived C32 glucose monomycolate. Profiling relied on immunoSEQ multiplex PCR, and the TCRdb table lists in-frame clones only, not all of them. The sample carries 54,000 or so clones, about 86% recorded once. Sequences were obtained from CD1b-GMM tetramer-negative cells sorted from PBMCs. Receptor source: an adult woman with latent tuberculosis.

Here the CDR3 reads CASSVGTGGDIQYF. CDR3 in DNA: TGTGCCAGCAGCGTCGGGACAGGGGGGGACATTCAGTACTTC. The rearrangement links TRBV9 to TRBJ2-4, with TRBD1 identical over 11 bases. The CDR3 extends over 14 amino acids. CDR1 and CDR2 from the germline V gene are SGDLS and YYNGEE. Trimming removed 2 bases from V and 8 bases from J; junction bases left unmatched: 3.

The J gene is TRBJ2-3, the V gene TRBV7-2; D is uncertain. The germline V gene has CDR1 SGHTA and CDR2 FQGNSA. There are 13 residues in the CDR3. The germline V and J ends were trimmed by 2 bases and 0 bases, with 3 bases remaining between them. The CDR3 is CASSLPSTDTQYF. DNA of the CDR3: TGTGCCAGCAGCTTACCTAGCACAGATACGCAGTATTTT.

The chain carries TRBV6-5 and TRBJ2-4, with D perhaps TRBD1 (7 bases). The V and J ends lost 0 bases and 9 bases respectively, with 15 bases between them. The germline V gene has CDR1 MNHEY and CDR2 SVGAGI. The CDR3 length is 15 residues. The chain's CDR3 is CASSYSGTEEGIQYF. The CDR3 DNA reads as TGTGCCAGCAGTTACTCAGGGACAGAGGAGGGCATTCAGTACTTC.

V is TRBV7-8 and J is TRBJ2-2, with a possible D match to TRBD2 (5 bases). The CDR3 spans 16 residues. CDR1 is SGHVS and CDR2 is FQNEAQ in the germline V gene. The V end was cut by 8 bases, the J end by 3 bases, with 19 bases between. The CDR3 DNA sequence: TGTGCCAGCTACCTAGCCGAGACGGTCGACACCGGGGAGCTGTTTTTT. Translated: CASYLAETVDTGELFF. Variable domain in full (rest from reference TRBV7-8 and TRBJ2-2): GAGVSQSPRYKVAKRGQDVALRCDPISGHVSLFWYQQALGQGPEFLTYFQNEAQLDKSGLPSDRFFAERPEGSVSTLKIQRTQQEDSAVYLCASYLAETVDTGELFFGEGSRLTVL.

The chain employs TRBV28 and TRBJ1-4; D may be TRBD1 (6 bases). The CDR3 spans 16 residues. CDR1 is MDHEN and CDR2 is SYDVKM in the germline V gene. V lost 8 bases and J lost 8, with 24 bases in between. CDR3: CASGAGGDLRGEKLFF. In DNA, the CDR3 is TGTGCCAGCGGGGCGGGGGGCGACCTTCGGGGGGAAAAACTGTTTTTT.

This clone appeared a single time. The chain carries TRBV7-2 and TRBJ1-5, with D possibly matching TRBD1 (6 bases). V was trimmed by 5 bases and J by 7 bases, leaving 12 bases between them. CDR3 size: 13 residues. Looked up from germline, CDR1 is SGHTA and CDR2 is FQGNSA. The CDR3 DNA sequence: TGTGCCAGCAGCGCCCGGACAGAACAGCCCCAGCATTTT. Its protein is CASSARTEQPQHF. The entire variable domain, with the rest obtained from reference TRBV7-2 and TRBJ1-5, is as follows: GAGVSQSPSNKVTEKGKDVELRCDPISGHTALYWYRQSLGQGLEFLIYFQGNSAPDKSGLPSDRFSAERTGGSVSTLTIQRTQQEDSAVYLCASSARTEQPQHFGDGTRLSIL.

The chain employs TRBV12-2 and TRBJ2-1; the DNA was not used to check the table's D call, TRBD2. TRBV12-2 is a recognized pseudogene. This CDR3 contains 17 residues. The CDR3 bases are TGTGCAAGTCGCCCTGGTCCTACTCTAGACCCCTGTAATGAGCAGTTCTTC. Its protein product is CASRPGPTLDPCNEQFF.

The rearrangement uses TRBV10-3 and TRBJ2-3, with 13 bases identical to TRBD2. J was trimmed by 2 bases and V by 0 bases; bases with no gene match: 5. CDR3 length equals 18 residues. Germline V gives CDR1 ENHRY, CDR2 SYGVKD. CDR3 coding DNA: TGTGCCATCAGTGAGTCGGGACTAGCGGGGCAGGTCACAGATACGCAGTATTTT. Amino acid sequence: CAISESGLAGQVTDTQYF.

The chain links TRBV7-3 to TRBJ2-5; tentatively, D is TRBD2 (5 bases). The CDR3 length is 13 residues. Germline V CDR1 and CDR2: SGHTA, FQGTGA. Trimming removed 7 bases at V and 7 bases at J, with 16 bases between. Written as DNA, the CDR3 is TGTGCCAGCACCCCAAGGGCGGGCGGGACCCAGTACTTC. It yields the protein CASTPRAGGTQYF.

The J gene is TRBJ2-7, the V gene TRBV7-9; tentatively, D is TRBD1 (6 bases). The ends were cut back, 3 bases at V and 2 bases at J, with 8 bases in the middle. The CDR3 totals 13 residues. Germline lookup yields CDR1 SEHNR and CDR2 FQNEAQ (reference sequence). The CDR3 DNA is TGTGCCAGCAGCTTTGGGGACACCTACGAGCAGTACTTC. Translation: CASSFGDTYEQYF.

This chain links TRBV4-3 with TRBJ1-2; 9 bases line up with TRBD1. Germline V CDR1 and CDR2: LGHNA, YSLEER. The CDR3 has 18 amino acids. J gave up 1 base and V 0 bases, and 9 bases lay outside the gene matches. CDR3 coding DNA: TGCGCCAGCAGCCAAGAAATTAGTGGGACAGGGTTTAACTATGGCTACACCTTC. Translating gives CASSQEISGTGFNYGYTF.

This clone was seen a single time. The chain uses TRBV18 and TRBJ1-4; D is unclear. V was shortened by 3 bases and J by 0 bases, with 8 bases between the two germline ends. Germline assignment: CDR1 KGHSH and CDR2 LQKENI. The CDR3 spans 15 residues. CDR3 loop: CASSPRRATNEKLFF. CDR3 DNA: TGTGCCAGCTCACCCCGACGGGCAACTAATGAAAAACTGTTTTTT.

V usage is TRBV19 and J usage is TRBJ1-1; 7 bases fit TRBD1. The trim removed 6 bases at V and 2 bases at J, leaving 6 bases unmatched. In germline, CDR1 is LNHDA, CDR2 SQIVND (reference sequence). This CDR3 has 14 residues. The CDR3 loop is CASRASGGNTEAFF. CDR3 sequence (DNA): TGTGCCAGTAGGGCCTCAGGGGGAAACACTGAAGCTTTCTTT.

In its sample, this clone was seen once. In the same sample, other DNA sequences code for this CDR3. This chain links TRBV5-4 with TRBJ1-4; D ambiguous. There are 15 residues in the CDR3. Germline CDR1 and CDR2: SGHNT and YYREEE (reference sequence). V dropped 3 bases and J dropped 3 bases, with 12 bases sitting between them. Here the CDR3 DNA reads TGTGCCAGCAGCTCCGGCGGGGAGGCTAATGAAAAACTGTTTTTT. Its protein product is CASSSGGEANEKLFF.

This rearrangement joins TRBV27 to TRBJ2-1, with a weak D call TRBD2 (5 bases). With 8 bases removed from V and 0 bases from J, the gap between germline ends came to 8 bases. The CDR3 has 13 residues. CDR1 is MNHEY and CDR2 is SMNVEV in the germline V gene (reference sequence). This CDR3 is CASGTSSYNEQFF. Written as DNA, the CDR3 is TGTGCCAGCGGAACTAGCTCCTACAATGAGCAGTTCTTC.

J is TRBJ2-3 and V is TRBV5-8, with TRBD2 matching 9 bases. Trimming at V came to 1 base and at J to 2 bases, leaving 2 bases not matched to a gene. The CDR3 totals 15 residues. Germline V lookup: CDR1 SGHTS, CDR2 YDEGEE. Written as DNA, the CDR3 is TGTGCCAGCAGCTTGCTAGCGGGGCCCACAGATACGCAGTATTTT. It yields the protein CASSLLAGPTDTQYF. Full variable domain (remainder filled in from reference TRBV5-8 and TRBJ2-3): EAGVTQSPTHLIKTRGQQATLRCSPISGHTSVYWYQQALGLGLQFLLWYDEGEERNRGNFPPRFSGRQFPNYSSELNVNALELEDSALYLCASSLLAGPTDTQYFGPGTRLTVL.

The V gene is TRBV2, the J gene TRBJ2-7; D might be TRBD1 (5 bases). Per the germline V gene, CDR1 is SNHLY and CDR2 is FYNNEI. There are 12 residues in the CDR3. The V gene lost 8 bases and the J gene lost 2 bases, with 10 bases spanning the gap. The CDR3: CASGASTYEQYF. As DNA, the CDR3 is TGTGCCAGCGGGGCGAGTACCTACGAGCAGTACTTC. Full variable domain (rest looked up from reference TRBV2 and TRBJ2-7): EPEVTQTPSHQVTQMGQEVILRCVPISNHLYFYWYRQILGQKVEFLVSFYNNEISEKSEIFDDQFSVERPDGSNFTLKIRSTKLEDSAMYFCASGASTYEQYFGPGTRLTVT.

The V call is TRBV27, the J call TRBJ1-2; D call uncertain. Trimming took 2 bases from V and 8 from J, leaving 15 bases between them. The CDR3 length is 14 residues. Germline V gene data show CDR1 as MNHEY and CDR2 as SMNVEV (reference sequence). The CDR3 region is CASSLRLGEYGYTF. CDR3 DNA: TGTGCCAGCAGTTTAAGGCTCGGAGAGTACGGCTACACCTTC.

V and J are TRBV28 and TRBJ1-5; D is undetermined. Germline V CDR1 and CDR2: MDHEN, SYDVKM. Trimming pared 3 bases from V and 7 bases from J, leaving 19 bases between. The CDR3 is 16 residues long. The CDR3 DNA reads TGTGCCAGCAGTTTCACCCGGGGAAGGGTGGGACAGCCCCAGCATTTT. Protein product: CASSFTRGRVGQPQHF. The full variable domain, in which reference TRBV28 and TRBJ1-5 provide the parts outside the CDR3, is DVKVTQSSRYLVKRTGEKVFLECVQDMDHENMFWYRQDPGLGLRLIYFSYDVKMKEKGDIPEGYSVSREKKERFSLILESASTNQTSMYLCASSFTRGRVGQPQHFGDGTRLSIL.

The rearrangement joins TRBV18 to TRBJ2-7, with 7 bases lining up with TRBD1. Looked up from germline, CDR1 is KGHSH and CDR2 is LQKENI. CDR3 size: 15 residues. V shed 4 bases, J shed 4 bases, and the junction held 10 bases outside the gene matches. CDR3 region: CASSLLRDSHYEQYF. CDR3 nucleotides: TGTGCCAGCTCACTTTTACGGGACAGTCATTACGAGCAGTACTTC.